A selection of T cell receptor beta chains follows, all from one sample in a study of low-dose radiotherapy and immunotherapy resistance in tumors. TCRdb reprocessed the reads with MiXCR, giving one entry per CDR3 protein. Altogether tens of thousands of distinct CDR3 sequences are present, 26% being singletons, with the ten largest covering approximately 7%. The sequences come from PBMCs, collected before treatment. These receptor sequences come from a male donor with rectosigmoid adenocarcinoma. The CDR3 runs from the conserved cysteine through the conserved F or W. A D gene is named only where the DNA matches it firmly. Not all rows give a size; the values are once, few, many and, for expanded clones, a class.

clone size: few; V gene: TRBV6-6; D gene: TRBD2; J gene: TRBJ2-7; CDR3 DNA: TGTGCCAGCAGTTACTCCGATCGGCGGGAGTTGTACTTC; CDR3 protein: CASSYSDRRELYF
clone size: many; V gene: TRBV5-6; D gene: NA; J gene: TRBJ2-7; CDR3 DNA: TGTGCCAGCAGATCTATTAGGGGCGAGCAGTACTTC; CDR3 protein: CASRSIRGEQYF
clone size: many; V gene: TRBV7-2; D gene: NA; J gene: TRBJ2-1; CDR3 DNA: TGTGCCAGCAGCCGAAAAGGCAATGAGCAGTTCTTC; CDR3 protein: CASSRKGNEQFF
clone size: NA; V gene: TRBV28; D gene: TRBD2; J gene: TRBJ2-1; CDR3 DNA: TGTGCCAGCAGTTTAGTGACTAGCGGGAGCTACAATGAGCAGTTCTTC; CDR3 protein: CASSLVTSGSYNEQFF
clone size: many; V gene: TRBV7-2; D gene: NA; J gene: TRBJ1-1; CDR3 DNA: TGTGCCAGCAGCTTAGGACGGACTCTAACTGAAGCTTTCTTT; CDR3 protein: CASSLGRTLTEAFF
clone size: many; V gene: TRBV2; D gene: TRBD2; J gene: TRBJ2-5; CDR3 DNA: TGTGCCACGCGACTAGCGGGAGGCCCGGAGACCCAGTACTTC; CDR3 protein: CATRLAGGPETQYF
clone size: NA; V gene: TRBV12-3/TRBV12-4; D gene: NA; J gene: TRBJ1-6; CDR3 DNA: TGTGCCAGCCGATTTATCGTTTCAGGGAATAATTCACCCCTCCACTTT; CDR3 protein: CASRFIVSGNNSPLHF
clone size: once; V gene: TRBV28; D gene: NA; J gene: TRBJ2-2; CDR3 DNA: TGTGCCAGCAGTTTCCCCGGTTGGGGGAAGGACACCGGGGAGCTGTTTTTT; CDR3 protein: CASSFPGWGKDTGELFF
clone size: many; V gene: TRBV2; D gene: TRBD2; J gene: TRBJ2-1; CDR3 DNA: TGTGCCAGCAGTGCGACTAGCGGGGGGCAGTTCTTC; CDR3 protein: CASSATSGGQFF
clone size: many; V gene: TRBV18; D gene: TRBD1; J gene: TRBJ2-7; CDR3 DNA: TGTGCCAGCTCACGGGACAGGGCCTACGAGCAGTACTTC; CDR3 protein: CASSRDRAYEQYF
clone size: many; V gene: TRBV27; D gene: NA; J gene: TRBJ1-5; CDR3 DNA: TGTGCCAGCAGTTTCGGGGACAAGCCCCAGCATTTT; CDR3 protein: CASSFGDKPQHF
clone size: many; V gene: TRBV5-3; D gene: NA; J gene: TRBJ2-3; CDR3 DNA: TGTGCCAGAAACACTCCGGGGAAGGTCACAGATACGCAGTATTTT; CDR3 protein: CARNTPGKVTDTQYF
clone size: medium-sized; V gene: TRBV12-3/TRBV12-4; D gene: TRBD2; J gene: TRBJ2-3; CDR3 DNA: TGTGCCAGCAGTTTAGCGCTAGCGGGGGGTCTAACAGATACGCAGTATTTT; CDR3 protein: CASSLALAGGLTDTQYF
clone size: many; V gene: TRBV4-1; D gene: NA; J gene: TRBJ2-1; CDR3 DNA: TGCGCCAGCAGCCAAGAGGGACACTTGGTAGCAAATGAGCAGTTCTTC; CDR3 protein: CASSQEGHLVANEQFF
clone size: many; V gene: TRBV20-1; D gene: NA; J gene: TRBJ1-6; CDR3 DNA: TGCAGTGCTAGAGCAGGGGAAGTCGATAATTCACCCCTCCACTTT; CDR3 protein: CSARAGEVDNSPLHF
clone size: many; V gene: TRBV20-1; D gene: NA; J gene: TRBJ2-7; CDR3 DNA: TGCAGTGCTAGATCGGGACTCTACTACGAGCAGTACTTC; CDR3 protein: CSARSGLYYEQYF
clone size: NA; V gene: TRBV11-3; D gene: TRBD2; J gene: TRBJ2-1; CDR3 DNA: TGTGCCAGCAGCTTAGAAGCGGGAGTATCCTCCTACAATGAGCAGTTCTTC; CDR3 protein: CASSLEAGVSSYNEQFF
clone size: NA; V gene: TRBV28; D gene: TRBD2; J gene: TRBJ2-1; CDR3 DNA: TGTGCCAGCACGGGACTAGTAGGCTACGAGCAGTTCTTC; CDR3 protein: CASTGLVGYEQFF
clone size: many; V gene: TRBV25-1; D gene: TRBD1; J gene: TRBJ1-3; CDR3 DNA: TGTGCCAGCAGTGAACCACAGGGGACCGGAAACACCATATATTTT; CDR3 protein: CASSEPQGTGNTIYF
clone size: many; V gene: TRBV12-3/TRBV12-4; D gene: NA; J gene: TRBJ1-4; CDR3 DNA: TGTGCCAGCAGGCGGGGGACAACCCCTACAGGGAAACTGTTTTTT; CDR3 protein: CASRRGTTPTGKLFF
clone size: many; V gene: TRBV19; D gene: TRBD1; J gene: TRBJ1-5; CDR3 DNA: TGTGCCAGTACCGAACAGGGGTATAGCAATCAGCCCCAGCATTTT; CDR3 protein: CASTEQGYSNQPQHF
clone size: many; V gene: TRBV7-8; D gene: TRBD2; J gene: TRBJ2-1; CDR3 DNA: TGTGCCAGCAGCTTAACTTGGACTAGCGGGGACAATGAGCAGTTCTTC; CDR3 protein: CASSLTWTSGDNEQFF
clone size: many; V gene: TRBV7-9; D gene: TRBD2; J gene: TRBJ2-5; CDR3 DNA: TGTGCCAGCAGGTTAGCGGGACCCCCAGGAGAGACCCAGTACTTC; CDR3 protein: CASRLAGPPGETQYF
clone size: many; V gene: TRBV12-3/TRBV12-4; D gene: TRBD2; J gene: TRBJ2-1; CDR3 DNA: TGTGCCAGCAGTTTACTAGCGGGGCCGGGGAATGAGCAGTTCTTC; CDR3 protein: CASSLLAGPGNEQFF
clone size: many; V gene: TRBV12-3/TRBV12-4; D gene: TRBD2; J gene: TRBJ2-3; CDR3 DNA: TGTGCCAGCAGTTTAGCGGGACTAGCGGGAGGGATCACAGATACGCAGTATTTT; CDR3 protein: CASSLAGLAGGITDTQYF
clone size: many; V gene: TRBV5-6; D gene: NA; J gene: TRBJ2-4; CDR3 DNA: TGTGCCAGCAGCTGGACGGATGAAAACATTCAGTACTTC; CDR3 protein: CASSWTDENIQYF
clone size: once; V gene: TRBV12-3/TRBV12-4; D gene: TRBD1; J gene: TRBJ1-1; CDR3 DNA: TGTGCCAGCAGTCCGAGGACAGGGGTCGGCACTGAAGCTTTCTTT; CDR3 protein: CASSPRTGVGTEAFF
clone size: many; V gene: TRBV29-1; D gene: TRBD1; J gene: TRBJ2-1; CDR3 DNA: TGCAGCGTAAAAAGGACAGGGCCTGAGCAGTTCTTC; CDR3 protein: CSVKRTGPEQFF
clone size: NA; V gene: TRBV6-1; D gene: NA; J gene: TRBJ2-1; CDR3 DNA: TGTGCCAGCAGTGGGACAGTCCGGGGCGCGACGTACAATGAGCAGTTCTTC; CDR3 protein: CASSGTVRGATYNEQFF
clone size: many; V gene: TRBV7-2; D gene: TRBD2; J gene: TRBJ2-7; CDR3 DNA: TGTGCCAGCACTTCCCAGAGCGGGGGGACCTACGAGCAGTACTTC; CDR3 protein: CASTSQSGGTYEQYF
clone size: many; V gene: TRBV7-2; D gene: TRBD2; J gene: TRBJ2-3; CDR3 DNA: TGTGCCAGCAGCTTAGGCCTAGCGGGGGGGAAGTCGCAGTATTTT; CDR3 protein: CASSLGLAGGKSQYF
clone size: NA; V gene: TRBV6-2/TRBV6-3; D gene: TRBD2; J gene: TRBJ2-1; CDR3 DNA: TGTGCCAGCAGGGGCAGGACTAGCGAGGACGTGGAGTTCTTC; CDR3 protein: CASRGRTSEDVEFF
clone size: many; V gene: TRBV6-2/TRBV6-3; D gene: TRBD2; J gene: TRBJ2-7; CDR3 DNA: TGTGCCAGCAGCCCCCCCGGTAGCGGGGGTGGCGAGCAGTACTTC; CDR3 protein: CASSPPGSGGGEQYF
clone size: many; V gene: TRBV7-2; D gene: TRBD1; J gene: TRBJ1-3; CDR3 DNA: TGTGCCAGCAGCTTGCTTTCTACAGGGGACTCTGGAAACACCATATATTTT; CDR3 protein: CASSLLSTGDSGNTIYF
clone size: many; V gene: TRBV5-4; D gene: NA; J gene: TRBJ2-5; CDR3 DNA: TGTGCCAGCAGCTCGAGCCTAGAGAGGGAGGAGACCCAGTACTTC; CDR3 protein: CASSSSLEREETQYF
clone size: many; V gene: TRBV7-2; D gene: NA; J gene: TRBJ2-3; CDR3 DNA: TGTGCCAGCAGCTTTTTCTCAGATACGCAGTATTTT; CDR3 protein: CASSFFSDTQYF
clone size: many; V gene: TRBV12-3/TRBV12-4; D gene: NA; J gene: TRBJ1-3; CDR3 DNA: TGTGCCAGCAGACTACAAGGGGCCCTCGAGGGAAACACCATATATTTT; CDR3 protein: CASRLQGALEGNTIYF
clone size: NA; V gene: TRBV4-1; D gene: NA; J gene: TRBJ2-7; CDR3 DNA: TGCGCCAGCAGCCCGACAGGGAGGAGTTCAAGCTACGAGCAGTACTTC; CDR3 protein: CASSPTGRSSSYEQYF
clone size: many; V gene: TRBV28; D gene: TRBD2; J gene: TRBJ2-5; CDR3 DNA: TGTGCCAGCAGTTCCCTGGGACTAGCTGTGGAGACCCAGTACTTC; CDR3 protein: CASSSLGLAVETQYF
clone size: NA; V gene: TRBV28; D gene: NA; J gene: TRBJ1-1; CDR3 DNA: TGTGCCACCACAGGGTTGAACACTGAAGCTTTCTTT; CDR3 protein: CATTGLNTEAFF
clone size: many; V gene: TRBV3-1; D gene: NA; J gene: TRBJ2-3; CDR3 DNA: TGTGCCAGCAGCCCGACTAGGCCCGGGTGGGGAGATACGCAGTATTTT; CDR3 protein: CASSPTRPGWGDTQYF
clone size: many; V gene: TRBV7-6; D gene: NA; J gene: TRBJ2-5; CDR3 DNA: TGTGCCAGCAGCTTAGATTGGGAAGAGACCCAGTACTTC; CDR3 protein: CASSLDWEETQYF
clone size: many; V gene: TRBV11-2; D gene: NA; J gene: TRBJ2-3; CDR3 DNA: TGTGCCAGCACCTTTAGTGTGGTGGATACGCAGTATTTT; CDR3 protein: CASTFSVVDTQYF
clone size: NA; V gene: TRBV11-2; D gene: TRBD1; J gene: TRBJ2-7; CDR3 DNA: TGTGCCAGCAGCTCGGGACAGGCTTACTACGAGCAGTACTTC; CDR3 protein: CASSSGQAYYEQYF
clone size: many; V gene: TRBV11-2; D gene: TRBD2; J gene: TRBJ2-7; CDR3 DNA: TGTGCCAGCAGCTTAGATCCAGCGGGGTCCAGCGAGCAGTACTTC; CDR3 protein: CASSLDPAGSSEQYF
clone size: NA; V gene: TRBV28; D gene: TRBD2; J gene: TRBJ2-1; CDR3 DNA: TGTGCCAGCAGTTTATGGACCGGGCTAGCGGGAGTAGGTGAGCAGTTCTTC; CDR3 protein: CASSLWTGLAGVGEQFF
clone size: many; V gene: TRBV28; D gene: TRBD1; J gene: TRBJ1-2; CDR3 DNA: TGTGCCAGCAGTTTGATATGGCAGGGGGTGCAGGGCTACACCTTC; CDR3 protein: CASSLIWQGVQGYTF
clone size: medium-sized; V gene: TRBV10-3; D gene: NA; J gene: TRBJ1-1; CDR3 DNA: TGTGCCATCAGTGAGTCCTTGACAGGCAGAATGAACACTGAAGCTTTCTTT; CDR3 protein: CAISESLTGRMNTEAFF
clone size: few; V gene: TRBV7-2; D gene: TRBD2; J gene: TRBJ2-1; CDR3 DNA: TGTGCCAGCAGGTGGGCTAGCGGGGGGCAATACAATGAGCAGTTCTTC; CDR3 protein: CASRWASGGQYNEQFF
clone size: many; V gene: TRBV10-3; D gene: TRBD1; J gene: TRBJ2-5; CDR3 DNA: TGTGCCATCAGTGACAGGGGGAAAGAGACCCAGTACTTC; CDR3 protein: CAISDRGKETQYF
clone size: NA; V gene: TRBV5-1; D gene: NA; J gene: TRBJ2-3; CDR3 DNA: TGCGCCAGCAGCCCGCGGAGGGTTCCAGATACGCAGTATTTT; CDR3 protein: CASSPRRVPDTQYF
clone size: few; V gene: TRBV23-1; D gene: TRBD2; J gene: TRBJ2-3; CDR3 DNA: TGCGCCAGCAGTCACGCTCCGGGACTAGCGCTGGATACGCAGTATTTT; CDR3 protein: CASSHAPGLALDTQYF